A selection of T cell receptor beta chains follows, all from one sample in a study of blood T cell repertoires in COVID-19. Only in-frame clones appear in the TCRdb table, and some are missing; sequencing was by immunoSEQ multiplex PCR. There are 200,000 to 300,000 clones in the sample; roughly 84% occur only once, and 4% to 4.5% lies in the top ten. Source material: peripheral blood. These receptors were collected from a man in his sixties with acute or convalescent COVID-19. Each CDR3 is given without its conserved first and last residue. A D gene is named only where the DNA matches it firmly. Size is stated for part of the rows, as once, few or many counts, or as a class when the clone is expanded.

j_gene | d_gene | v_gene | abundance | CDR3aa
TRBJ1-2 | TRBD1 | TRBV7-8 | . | ASSPGQGVGGYT
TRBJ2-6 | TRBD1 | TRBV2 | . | ASSEYRGISGANVLT
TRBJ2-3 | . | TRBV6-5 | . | ASSYLQGPTDTQY
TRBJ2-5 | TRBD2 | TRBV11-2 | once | ASLRGTSGSLQETQY
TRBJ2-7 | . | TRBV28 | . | ASRGSQVSYEQY
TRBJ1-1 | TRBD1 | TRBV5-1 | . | ASSLGGQGNTEAF
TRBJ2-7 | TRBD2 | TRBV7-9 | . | ASSSVERGSSYEQY
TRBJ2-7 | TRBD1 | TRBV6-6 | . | ASISGTGTYEQY
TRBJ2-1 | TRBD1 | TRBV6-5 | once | ASSYTGTGTTPEQF
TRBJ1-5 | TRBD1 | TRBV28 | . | ASSSKGVSGGQPQH
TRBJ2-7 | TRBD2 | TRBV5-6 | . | ASSFLSAGVSYEQY
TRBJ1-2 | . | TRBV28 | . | ASTTLLEGGYT
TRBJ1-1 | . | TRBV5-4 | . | ASSLGSPNDYTEAF
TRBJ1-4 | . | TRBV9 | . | ASSVGVSAGEKLF
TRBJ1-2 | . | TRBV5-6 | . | ASSLDSRGYT
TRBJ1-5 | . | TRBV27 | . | ASRRTGTDGQPQH
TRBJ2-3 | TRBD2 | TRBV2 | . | ASSEGGPGPDTQY
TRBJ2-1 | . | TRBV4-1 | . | ASSQDSIEQF
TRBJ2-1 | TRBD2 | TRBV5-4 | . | ASSLGGTSGPEQF
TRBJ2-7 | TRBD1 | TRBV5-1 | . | ASRIPGQGYEQY
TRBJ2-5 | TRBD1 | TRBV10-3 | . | AISESTGEETQY
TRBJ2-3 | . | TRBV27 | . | ASSLAGTRTDTQY
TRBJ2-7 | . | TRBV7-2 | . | ASSLYPYEQY
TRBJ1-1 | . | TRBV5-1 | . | ASSLYRNTEAF
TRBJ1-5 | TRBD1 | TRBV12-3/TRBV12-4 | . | ASRTGDHQPQH
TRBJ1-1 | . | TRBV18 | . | ASSYAQGPEAF